This T cell receptor beta chain was sequenced for a study of cytomegalovirus exposure and HLA in healthy donors. Points from the study as a whole: A list of 164 TCR beta chains associated with cytomegalovirus was given. In vitro work confirmed that a few CMV-associated chains recognize CMV antigens. According to reports, the classifier identified cytomegalovirus status with high specificity and sensitivity.

The study drew the donors from its approximately 110-subject validation cohort, separate from the approximately 670-subject first cohort. After removal of 7 bases from V and 0 bases from J, the junction contained 9 bases not matched to a gene. This CDR3 contains 16 residues. CDR1 is MNHEY, CDR2 SMNVEV, per germline (reference sequence). A remark on this clone: The antigen is not known.

Generated by immunoSEQ multiplex PCR, the TCRdb table keeps only in-frame clones and is missing some. In the table there are roughly 70,000 clones, 95% to 96% of which are singletons. The sequence was collected from a woman aged 18-29 years in good health and CMV-seropositive. The sample taken for sequencing was PBMCs. The chain uses TRBV27 and TRBJ2-1; TRBD2 matches at 7 bases. The chain's CDR3 is CASTERTSSSYNEQFF. The CDR3 bases are TGTGCCAGCACCGAGCGGACTAGTAGCTCCTACAATGAGCAGTTCTTC.